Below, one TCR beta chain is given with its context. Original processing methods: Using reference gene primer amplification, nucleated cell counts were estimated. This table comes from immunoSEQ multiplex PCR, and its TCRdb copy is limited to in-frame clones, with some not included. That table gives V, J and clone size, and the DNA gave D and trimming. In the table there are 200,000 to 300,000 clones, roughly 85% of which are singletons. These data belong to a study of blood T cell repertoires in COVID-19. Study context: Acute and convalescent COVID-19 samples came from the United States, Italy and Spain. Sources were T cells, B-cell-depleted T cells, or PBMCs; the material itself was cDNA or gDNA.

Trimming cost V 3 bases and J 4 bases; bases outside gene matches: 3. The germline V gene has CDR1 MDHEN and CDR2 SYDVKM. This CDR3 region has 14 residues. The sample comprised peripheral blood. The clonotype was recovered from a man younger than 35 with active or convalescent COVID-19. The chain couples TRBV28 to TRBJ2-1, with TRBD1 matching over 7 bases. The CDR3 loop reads CASSFYRGYNEQFF. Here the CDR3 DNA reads TGTGCCAGCAGTTTTTACAGGGGATACAATGAGCAGTTCTTC.